Sequencing of this T cell receptor (beta chain) was carried out in a study of T cells in narcolepsy. Trimming removed 4 bases from V and 1 base from J, with 8 bases in between. The CDR3 is 13 amino acids. Germline V gene data show CDR1 as SGHRS and CDR2 as YFSETQ. On this clone: Its specificity is unknown.

Points from the study as a whole: Autoreactive clonotypes reportedly recurred in blood of same and different patients, not controls.

Data came from immunoSEQ multiplex PCR; TCRdb stores just in-frame clones and leaves some out. The sample lists fewer than 40,000 clones; under 85% were seen once. The chain uses TRBV5-1 and TRBJ2-5; maybe TRBD1 (5 bases). The sequence was collected from a human donor with narcolepsy. The sequenced sample was CD45RA- memory CD4+ T cells from PBMCs. DNA of the CDR3: TGCGCCAGCAGCCCACAGGTCCAAGAGACCCAGTACTTC. This encodes CASSPQVQETQYF.